This TCR beta chain was profiled in a study of beta chain features in type 1 diabetes. General study points: A closer apparent resemblance between naive, central memory and Treg TCRB repertoires was seen in patients than in healthy donors.

Turning to this clone: Its target is not known.

Trimming took off 1 base at V and 2 bases at J, with 5 bases between the two ends. Germline V gives CDR1 KGHSH, CDR2 LQKENI. The CDR3 length is 14 residues. As every portion of the isolated RNA was reverse transcribed, the sequencing read expressed TCRB transcripts. Assay used: immunoSEQ multiplex PCR; TCRdb lists only in-frame clones, some missing. The data hold around 350,000 clones, with roughly 12% observed a single time. Without exception, sorted populations had purity beyond 95%. The sample comprised naive CD4+ T cells from blood. This receptor was taken from a man aged 18-30 years in good health. The genes are TRBV18 and TRBJ2-2, with D unresolved. CDR3 DNA: TGTGCCAGCTCACCACTCCCAAACACCGGGGAGCTGTTTTTT. Its translation: CASSPLPNTGELFF.